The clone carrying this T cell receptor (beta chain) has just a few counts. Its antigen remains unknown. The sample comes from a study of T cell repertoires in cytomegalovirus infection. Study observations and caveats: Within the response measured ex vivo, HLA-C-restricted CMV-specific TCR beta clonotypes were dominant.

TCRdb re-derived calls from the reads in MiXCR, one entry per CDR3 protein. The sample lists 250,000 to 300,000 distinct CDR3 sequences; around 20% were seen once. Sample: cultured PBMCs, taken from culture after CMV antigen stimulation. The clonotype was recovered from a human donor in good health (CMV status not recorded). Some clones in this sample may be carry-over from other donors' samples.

Written as DNA, the CDR3 is TGTGCCAGCAGTGTGGGGACAGGGGGGGGGAACACTGAAGCTTTCTTT. Its protein is CASSVGTGGGNTEAFF. This chain links TRBV6-1 with TRBJ1-1; TRBD1 matches 11 bases. Per the germline V gene, CDR1 is MNHNS and CDR2 is SASEGT. The trim removed 4 bases at V and 1 base at J, leaving 5 bases unmatched. The CDR3 runs 16 residues.